The 28 T cell receptor beta chains presented below share a single source sample, sequenced in a study of cytotoxic CD8 clonotypes in ibrutinib-treated CLL. Produced via immunoSEQ multiplex PCR; TCRdb's table is partial and in-frame only. The data show more than 150,000 clones, approximately 68% seen once. The input for sequencing was PBMCs, taken after 24 months of ibrutinib treatment. Source of these receptors: a human donor with chronic lymphocytic leukemia.

The CDR3 nucleotides read TGTGCCAGCAGCCAAGATGTAAGGACAGATACGCAGTATTTT. Its translation is CASSQDVRTDTQYF. The J gene is TRBJ2-3, the V gene TRBV4-2, with D unresolved. In germline, CDR1 is LGHNA, CDR2 YNFKEQ. CDR3 length: 14 residues. The ends were cut back, 0 bases at V and 3 bases at J, with 7 bases in the middle.

This chain joins TRBV18 and TRBJ2-1; 12 bases are shared with TRBD2. This CDR3 is built from 13 residues. Germline CDR1 is KGHSH and CDR2 is LQKENI. V was clipped by 8 bases and J by 8 bases; unmatched bases: 4. The CDR3 here is CASRTSGTDEQFF. CDR3 DNA: TGTGCCAGCAGGACTAGCGGGACCGATGAGCAGTTCTTC.

The chain employs TRBV5-1 and TRBJ2-7; 8 bases are shared with TRBD1. The CDR3 contains 15 residues. V dropped 4 bases and J dropped 1; count of bases not matched to a gene: 7. Germline V CDR1 and CDR2: SGHRS, YFSETQ. The CDR3 DNA follows: TGCGCCAGCAGCCGAGACAGGGGATTTTCCTACGAGCAGTACTTC. It is translated as CASSRDRGFSYEQYF.

The chain recombines TRBV30 with TRBJ2-3; D not resolved. V lost 0 bases and J lost 5, with 18 bases in between. There are 16 residues in the CDR3. The germline V gene has CDR1 GTSNPN and CDR2 SVGIG (reference sequence). The CDR3 region has the DNA TGTGCCTGGAGTGTACTCGTTCGAGCGAGGATAGATACGCAGTATTTT. Translating gives CAWSVLVRARIDTQYF.

V gene TRBV19 combines with J gene TRBJ2-7, with unresolved D. Trimming took off 3 bases at V and 5 bases at J, with 8 bases between the two ends. The CDR3 length is 12 residues. Per germline, CDR1 LNHDA and CDR2 SQIVND (reference sequence). Here the CDR3 DNA reads TGTGCCAGTAGTATGTTTGGCGACGAGCAGTACTTC. Translating gives CASSMFGDEQYF.

The V call is TRBV27, the J call TRBJ2-7; D gene uncertain. The germline V gene has CDR1 MNHEY and CDR2 SMNVEV (reference sequence). The CDR3 runs 13 residues. V lost 3 bases, J lost 2 bases, and 8 bases lay in between. The chain's CDR3 is CASSFQRPYEQYF. CDR3 DNA sequence: TGTGCCAGCAGTTTTCAGCGCCCCTACGAGCAGTACTTC.

The chain carries TRBV28 and TRBJ1-5; TRBD1 is a possible D gene (5 bases). Germline V gives CDR1 MDHEN, CDR2 SYDVKM. V lost 5 bases to trimming and J lost 3 bases, with 20 bases between them. This CDR3 has 17 residues. CDR3 protein: CASSAVVGGRDNQPQHF. The CDR3 region has the DNA TGTGCCAGCAGTGCGGTAGTCGGGGGGAGAGACAATCAGCCCCAGCATTTT.

This clone has just one count. The chain links TRBV5-4 to TRBJ2-3; D is uncertain. CDR1 and CDR2 (germline): SGHNT, YYREEE (reference sequence). The CDR3 is 12 amino acids. V dropped 4 bases and J dropped 4 bases, with 7 bases sitting between them. The CDR3 DNA follows: TGTGCCAGCAGCGCCGAAGCAGATACGCAGTATTTT. The encoded protein is CASSAEADTQYF.

The chain couples TRBV6-5 to TRBJ2-7; 7 bases agree with TRBD2. V shed 4 bases, J shed 2 bases, and the junction held 5 bases outside the gene matches. CDR1 is MNHEY and CDR2 is SVGAGI in the germline V gene. The CDR3 extends over 14 amino acids. The CDR3 loop reads CASSSDGTTYEQYF. The CDR3 DNA sequence: TGTGCCAGCAGTTCCGATGGGACTACCTACGAGCAGTACTTC.

The chain has TRBV5-1 and TRBJ2-1, with 11 nucleotides matching TRBD2. Germline-derived CDR1 and CDR2 are SGHRS and YFSETQ. CDR3 length: 13 amino acids. Unmatched junction bases numbered 4, after V lost 4 bases and J lost 10 bases. The CDR3 nucleotides read TGCGCCAGCAGCGTACGGACTAGCGGGGAGCAGTTCTTC. Translating gives CASSVRTSGEQFF.

The chain uses TRBV7-2 and TRBJ1-2; D unresolved. In germline, CDR1 is SGHTA, CDR2 FQGNSA. Trimming stripped 5 bases from V and 5 bases from J, with 24 bases between. This CDR3 is built from 17 residues. The CDR3 bases are TGTGCCAGCAGCCCCCAAATCCCGGGATTTTTTCGATATGGCTACACCTTC. Its translation is CASSPQIPGFFRYGYTF.

The chain joins TRBV5-6 to TRBJ1-2; possible D gene TRBD1, 5 bases. Germline CDR1 is SGHDT and CDR2 is YYEEEE. The CDR3 runs to 15 residues. Trimming left V 0 bases short and J 5 bases short, with 14 bases between. The CDR3 reads CASSLVGSGGYGYTF. The DNA for the CDR3 is TGTGCCAGCAGCTTGGTCGGCAGCGGGGGGTATGGCTACACCTTC.

The chain links TRBV29-1 to TRBJ2-7; 7 positions agree with TRBD2. After removal of 0 bases from V and 2 bases from J, the junction contained 7 bases not matched to a gene. The CDR3 consists of 15 residues. Looked up from germline, CDR1 is SQVTM and CDR2 is ANQGSEA. CDR3 coding DNA: TGCAGCGTTGAAGAACGAGCGGGGCCAACCTACGAGCAGTACTTC. This codes for CSVEERAGPTYEQYF.

The chain recombines TRBV6-5 with TRBJ2-2; D may be TRBD1 (5 bases). Germline V gene sequence: CDR1 MNHEY, CDR2 SVGAGI. V gave up 5 bases and J gave up 7 bases, with 8 bases separating them. CDR3 length equals 12 residues. The CDR3 sequence: CASSQGDGELFF. The CDR3 DNA sequence: TGTGCCAGCAGTCAAGGGGACGGGGAGCTGTTTTTT.

This sequence joins TRBV5-1 and TRBJ2-1, with 10 positions matching TRBD1. V was pared by 5 bases and J by 6 bases, with 8 bases of the junction left unmatched. CDR1 SGHRS and CDR2 YFSETQ come from the germline V gene. The length of the CDR3 is 15 residues. This CDR3 reads CASSSDRGLGNEQFF. CDR3 in DNA: TGCGCCAGCAGTTCTGACAGGGGGCTCGGCAATGAGCAGTTCTTC.

The rearrangement uses TRBV27 and TRBJ1-1, with 7 nucleotides matching TRBD1. J gave up 1 base and V 1 base, and 6 bases lay outside the gene matches. This CDR3 contains 16 residues. CDR1 MNHEY and CDR2 SMNVEV come from the germline V gene (reference sequence). Written as DNA, the CDR3 is TGTGCCAGCAGTTTATTCGGGAGACAGGGGAACACTGAAGCTTTCTTT. Protein sequence: CASSLFGRQGNTEAFF.

This clone was recorded once. CDR3 loop: CASSQDVSAGQETQYF. For the CDR3, the DNA is TGCGCCAGCAGCCAAGATGTATCTGCGGGCCAAGAGACCCAGTACTTC. The chain joins TRBV4-3 to TRBJ2-5; D is possibly TRBD2 (5 bases). Germline V lookup: CDR1 LGHNA, CDR2 YSLEER. The CDR3 has 16 residues. The V gene lost 0 bases and the J gene lost 1 base, with 12 bases spanning the gap.

This clone showed up just once. The chain employs TRBV5-4 and TRBJ2-3; 7 bases map to TRBD1. Germline assignment: CDR1 SGHNT and CDR2 YYREEE (reference sequence). V was pared by 5 bases and J by 1 base, with 7 bases of the junction left unmatched. The CDR3 runs to 15 residues. The CDR3 nucleotides are TGTGCCAGCAGGCGAACCGGGACAGGCACAGATACGCAGTATTTT. This encodes CASRRTGTGTDTQYF.

The chain couples TRBV2 to TRBJ2-1, with 11 bases lining up with TRBD2. Unmatched junction bases numbered 12, after V lost 4 bases and J lost 7 bases. The germline V gene encodes CDR1 SNHLY and CDR2 FYNNEI. There are 17 residues in the CDR3. CDR3 nucleotide sequence: TGTGCCAGCAGTGCGCTCGAACTAGCGGGAGCGGGGAATGAGCAGTTCTTC. Translating gives CASSALELAGAGNEQFF.

J is TRBJ1-2 and V is TRBV14, with D tentatively TRBD1 (6 bases). Germline V gene data show CDR1 as SGHDN and CDR2 as FVKESK. This CDR3 contains 15 residues. V lost 4 bases to trimming and J lost 4 bases, with 16 bases between them. The CDR3 DNA reads as TGTGCCAGCAGCCTTGGCAGACAGGCTTTCTATGGCTACACCTTC. Its translation: CASSLGRQAFYGYTF.

This rearrangement joins TRBV4-3 to TRBJ2-7, with D unresolved. CDR1 is LGHNA and CDR2 is YSLEER in the germline V gene. V was pared by 1 base and J by 1 base, with 8 bases between. This CDR3 contains 14 residues. The CDR3 region is CASSQGARSYEQYF. The CDR3 DNA follows: TGCGCCAGCAGCCAAGGCGCCAGATCCTACGAGCAGTACTTC.

V usage is TRBV21-1 and J usage is TRBJ1-1. TRBV21-1 is deemed a pseudogene. The CDR3 contains 11 residues. The CDR3 region is CASGWTAEAFF. The CDR3 nucleotides read TGTGCCAGCGGGTGGACGGCTGAAGCTTTCTTT.

This sequence joins TRBV25-1 and TRBJ1-2, with no clear D. V gave up 1 base and J gave up 1 base, with 7 bases separating them. The CDR3 consists of 14 residues. In germline, CDR1 is MGHDK, CDR2 SYGVNS. The CDR3 loop is CASSELGRNYGYTF. The DNA of the CDR3 is TGTGCCAGCAGTGAATTGGGTCGTAACTATGGCTACACCTTC.

This sequence joins TRBV4-3 and TRBJ2-7, with 14 positions matching TRBD2. Germline lookup yields CDR1 LGHNA and CDR2 YSLEER. V shed 4 bases and J 6 bases; nucleotides not matched to a gene: 8. The length of the CDR3 is 16 residues. DNA of the CDR3: TGCGCCAGCAGCCGAGGGACTAGCGGGAGTCTCTCCGAGCAGTACTTC. This gives the protein CASSRGTSGSLSEQYF.

The V and J genes are TRBV5-4 and TRBJ1-5, with no clear D. The ends were cut back, 1 base at V and 1 base at J, with 6 bases in the middle. The CDR3 contains 14 residues. Germline values: CDR1 SGHNT, CDR2 YYREEE (reference sequence). The CDR3 here is CASSLIGSNQPQHF. The DNA of the CDR3 is TGTGCCAGCAGCTTGATTGGGAGCAATCAGCCCCAGCATTTT. The full variable domain, its missing parts supplied by reference TRBV5-4 and TRBJ1-5, is ETGVTQSPTHLIKTRGQQVTLRCSSQSGHNTVSWYQQALGQGPQFIFQYYREEENGRGNFPPRFSGLQFPNYSSELNVNALELDDSALYLCASSLIGSNQPQHFGDGTRLSIL.

The rearrangement joins TRBV19 to TRBJ1-2, with D tentatively TRBD1 (5 bases). Trimming removed 5 bases from V and 2 bases from J, with 18 bases in between. CDR3 length: 16 amino acids. Germline loops: CDR1 LNHDA, CDR2 SQIVND (reference sequence). The CDR3 nucleotides are TGTGCCAGTAGTGTAACAGTTGGGACGTTCAACTATGGCTACACCTTC. It encodes CASSVTVGTFNYGYTF. Full variable domain (outside the CDR3, taken from reference TRBV19 and TRBJ1-2): DGGITQSPKYLFRKEGQNVTLSCEQNLNHDAMYWYRQDPGQGLRLIYYSQIVNDFQKGDIAEGYSVSREKKESFPLTVTSAQKNPTAFYLCASSVTVGTFNYGYTFGSGTRLTVV.

The chain links TRBV9 to TRBJ2-3; D ambiguous. The V and J ends lost 0 bases and 1 base respectively, with 6 bases between them. CDR3 length: 14 amino acids. Germline V lookup: CDR1 SGDLS, CDR2 YYNGEE. The CDR3, as DNA: TGTGCCAGCAGCGTAGGAGCAGGCACAGATACGCAGTATTTT. Its protein is CASSVGAGTDTQYF.

This clone was seen a handful of times. The chain couples TRBV15 to TRBJ2-5; D not resolved. The CDR3 has 11 amino acids. Germline loops: CDR1 LNHNV, CDR2 YYDKDF (reference sequence). V lost 3 bases and J lost 5, with 4 bases in between. The CDR3, as DNA: TGTGCCACCAGCAGCCAGGAGACCCAGTACTTC. Its translation: CATSSQETQYF.